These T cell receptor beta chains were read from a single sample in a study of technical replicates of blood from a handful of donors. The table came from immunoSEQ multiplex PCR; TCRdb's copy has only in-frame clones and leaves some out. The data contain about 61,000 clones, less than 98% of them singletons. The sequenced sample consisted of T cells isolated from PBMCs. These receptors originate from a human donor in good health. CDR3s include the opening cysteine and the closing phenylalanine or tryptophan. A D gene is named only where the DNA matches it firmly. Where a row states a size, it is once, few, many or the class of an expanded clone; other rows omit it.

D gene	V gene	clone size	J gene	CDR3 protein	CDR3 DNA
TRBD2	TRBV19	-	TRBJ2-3	CASSIVSGTTDTQYF	TGTGCCAGTAGTATAGTTAGCGGGACCACAGATACGCAGTATTTT
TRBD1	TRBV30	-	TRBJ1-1	CAWIIGQVAEAFF	TGTGCCTGGATCATTGGACAGGTGGCTGAAGCTTTCTTT
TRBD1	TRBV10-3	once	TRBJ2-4	CAISEGWDRGLENIQYF	TGTGCCATCAGTGAAGGGTGGGACAGGGGGCTGGAAAACATTCAGTACTTC
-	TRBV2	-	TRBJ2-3	CASSELKQYF	TGTGCCAGCAGTGAGTTAAAGCAGTATTTT
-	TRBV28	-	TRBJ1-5	CASSLPDTHHQPQHF	TGTGCCAGCAGTTTACCTGACACCCACCATCAGCCCCAGCATTTT
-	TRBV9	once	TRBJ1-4	CASSVDQADNEKLFF	TGTGCCAGCAGCGTAGACCAGGCCGATAATGAAAAACTGTTTTTT
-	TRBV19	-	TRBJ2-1	CASNNLGVTEQFF	TGTGCCAGTAATAACCTAGGCGTGACTGAGCAGTTCTTC
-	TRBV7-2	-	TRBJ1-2	CASSASLNRVGYTF	TGTGCCAGCAGCGCAAGCCTCAACAGGGTTGGCTACACCTTC
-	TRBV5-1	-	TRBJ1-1	CASSLRGGNTEAFF	TGCGCCAGCAGCTTGAGAGGGGGTAACACTGAAGCTTTCTTT
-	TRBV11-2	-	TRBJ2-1	CASSLEGQKTYNEQFF	TGTGCCAGCAGTCTAGAGGGCCAGAAGACCTACAATGAGCAGTTCTTC
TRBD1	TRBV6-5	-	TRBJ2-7	CASSPTGREQYF	TGTGCCAGCAGTCCGACAGGGCGCGAGCAGTACTTC
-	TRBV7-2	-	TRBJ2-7	CASSPLVRLGYSYEQYF	TGTGCCAGCAGCCCGTTGGTCCGACTAGGCTACTCCTACGAGCAGTACTTC
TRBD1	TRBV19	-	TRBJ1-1	CATSWGSRGLGTEAFF	TGTGCCACCTCCTGGGGTTCGAGGGGGCTCGGCACTGAAGCTTTCTTT
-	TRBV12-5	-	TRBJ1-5	CASGSFSVYSNQPQHF	TGTGCTAGTGGTTCCTTTTCGGTTTATAGCAATCAGCCCCAGCATTTT
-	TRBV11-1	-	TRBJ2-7	CASSSRDSSYEQYF	TGTGCCAGCAGCTCCCGGGACTCCTCCTACGAGCAGTACTTC
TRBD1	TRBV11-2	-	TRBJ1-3	CASRTGVSGNTIYF	TGTGCCAGCAGGACAGGGGTCTCTGGAAACACCATATATTTT
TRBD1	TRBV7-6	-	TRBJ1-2	CASSRSGTGRLGYGYTF	TGTGCCAGCAGCCGATCTGGGACAGGGCGATTGGGGTATGGCTACACCTTC
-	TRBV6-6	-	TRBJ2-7	CASSIRDSPYEQYF	TGTGCCAGCAGTATACGGGACTCTCCATACGAGCAGTACTTC
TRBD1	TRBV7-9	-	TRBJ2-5	CASSLDRDRQETQYF	TGTGCCAGCAGCCTAGACCGGGACAGGCAAGAGACCCAGTACTTC
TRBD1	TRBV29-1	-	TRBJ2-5	CSVVWDRGMETQYF	TGCAGCGTTGTTTGGGACAGGGGTATGGAGACCCAGTACTTC
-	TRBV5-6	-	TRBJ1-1	CASSSPTLGQPEAFF	TGTGCCAGCAGCTCGCCAACCCTCGGACAGCCTGAAGCTTTCTTT
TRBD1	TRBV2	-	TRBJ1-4	CASQGARANEKLFF	TGTGCCAGCCAGGGGGCGCGTGCTAATGAAAAACTGTTTTTT
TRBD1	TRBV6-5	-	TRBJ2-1	CASRQGVYNEQFF	TGTGCCAGCAGGCAGGGGGTTTACAATGAGCAGTTCTTC
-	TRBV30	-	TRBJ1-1	CAWSVIMNTEAFF	TGTGCCTGGAGTGTAATCATGAACACTGAAGCTTTCTTT
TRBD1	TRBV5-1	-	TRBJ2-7	CASSSPGGVSYEQYF	TGCGCCAGCAGCTCCCCAGGGGGAGTCTCCTACGAGCAGTACTTC
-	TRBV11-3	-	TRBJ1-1	CASSLDPSGKGTEAFF	TGTGCCAGCAGCTTAGATCCTTCGGGGAAAGGCACTGAAGCTTTCTTT
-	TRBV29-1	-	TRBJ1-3	CSVDKGGEYGNTIYF	TGCAGCGTTGATAAAGGGGGGGAATATGGAAACACCATATATTTT
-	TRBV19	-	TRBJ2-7	CASSPRGGVSSYEQYF	TGTGCCAGTAGTCCCCGAGGAGGGGTGAGCTCCTACGAGCAGTACTTC
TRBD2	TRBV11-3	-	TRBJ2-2	CASSFALGGAGELFF	TGTGCCAGCAGCTTCGCCCTCGGGGGGGCTGGGGAGCTGTTTTTT